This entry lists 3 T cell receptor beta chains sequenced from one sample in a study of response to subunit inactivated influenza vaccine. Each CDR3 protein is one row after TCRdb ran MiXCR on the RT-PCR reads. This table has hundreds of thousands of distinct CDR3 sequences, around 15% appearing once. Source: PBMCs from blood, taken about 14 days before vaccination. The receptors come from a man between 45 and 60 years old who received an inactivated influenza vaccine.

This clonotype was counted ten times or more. The CDR3 DNA sequence: TGTGCCATCAGTGTGGCTAGCGGGGCTGGGGCCAACGTCCTGACTTTC. Residues: CAISVASGAGANVLTF. The chain combines TRBV10-3 with TRBJ2-6, with 9 bases aligning to TRBD2. The length of the CDR3 is 16 residues. V shed 4 bases, J shed 2 bases, and the junction held 3 bases outside the gene matches. CDR1 and CDR2 from the germline V gene are ENHRY and SYGVKD.

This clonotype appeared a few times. CDR3 protein: CASSFSGTEQFF. CDR3 DNA: TGTGCCAGCAGTTTTTCAGGGACCGAGCAGTTCTTC. This chain joins TRBV12-3 or TRBV12-4 and TRBJ2-1; D may correspond to TRBD1 or TRBD2 (5 bases each). Trimming took 3 bases from V and 10 from J, leaving 10 bases between them. This CDR3 is built from 12 residues.

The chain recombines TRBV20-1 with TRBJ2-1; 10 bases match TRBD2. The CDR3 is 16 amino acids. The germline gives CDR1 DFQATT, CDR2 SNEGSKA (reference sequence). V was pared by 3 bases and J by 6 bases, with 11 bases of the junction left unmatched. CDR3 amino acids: CSASLYSGGAGNEQFF. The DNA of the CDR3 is TGCAGTGCTAGCCTTTACAGCGGGGGGGCCGGCAATGAGCAGTTCTTC.